These T cell receptor beta chains were read from a single sample in a study of blood T cell repertoires in COVID-19. Sequenced by immunoSEQ multiplex PCR; TCRdb stores in-frame clones only, minus some. The sample consists of some 300,000 clones, about 91% of them appearing once. Sequencing was done on a sample of PBMCs or T cells enriched from blood (not recorded which). These receptors all stem from a woman aged 40 to 50 who had recovered from COVID-19. Each CDR3 is given with its conserved first and last residue. Each record gives: J gene, D gene, clone size, V gene, CDR3 protein, CDR3 DNA. D genes are given only for firm matches. Only part of the rows carry a size: once, few, many, or a class if the clone is expanded.

j_call: TRBJ1-4; d_call: TRBD1; clone_size: -; v_call: TRBV3-1/TRBV3-2; cdr3_aa: CASSPPRTGVSANEKLFF; cdr3_nt: TGTGCCAGCAGCCCTCCTCGGACAGGGGTTTCGGCTAATGAAAAACTGTTTTTT
j_call: TRBJ2-5; d_call: -; clone_size: -; v_call: TRBV7-2; cdr3_aa: CASSTRASQETQYF; cdr3_nt: TGTGCCAGCAGCACGAGGGCCAGCCAAGAGACCCAGTACTTC
j_call: TRBJ2-7; d_call: -; clone_size: -; v_call: TRBV11-1; cdr3_aa: CASSIDRSSYEQYF; cdr3_nt: TGTGCCAGCAGTATCGACCGGAGCTCCTACGAGCAGTACTTC
j_call: TRBJ1-6; d_call: -; clone_size: once; v_call: TRBV7-8; cdr3_aa: CASTPRVVNSPLHF; cdr3_nt: TGTGCCAGCACCCCCCGGGTAGTAAACTCACCCCTCCACTTT
j_call: TRBJ2-5; d_call: TRBD1; clone_size: -; v_call: TRBV29-1; cdr3_aa: CSVGQGRETQYF; cdr3_nt: TGCAGCGTTGGACAGGGGCGAGAGACCCAGTACTTC
j_call: TRBJ2-1; d_call: -; clone_size: -; v_call: TRBV5-4; cdr3_aa: CASSSPGASSYNEQFF; cdr3_nt: TGTGCCAGCAGCTCCCCGGGAGCCAGCTCCTACAATGAGCAGTTCTTC
j_call: TRBJ1-2; d_call: -; clone_size: -; v_call: TRBV5-6; cdr3_aa: CASRLFGGNYGYTF; cdr3_nt: TGTGCCAGCAGGCTCTTTGGGGGGAACTATGGCTACACCTTC
j_call: TRBJ1-2; d_call: -; clone_size: -; v_call: TRBV28; cdr3_aa: CASSPPRRANYGYTF; cdr3_nt: TGTGCCAGCAGTCCCCCCAGGAGGGCTAACTATGGCTACACCTTC
j_call: TRBJ2-1; d_call: -; clone_size: few; v_call: TRBV5-6; cdr3_aa: CASSLGRGSSYNEQFF; cdr3_nt: TGTGCCAGCAGCTTGGGGCGGGGAAGCTCCTACAATGAGCAGTTCTTC
j_call: TRBJ1-1; d_call: -; clone_size: -; v_call: TRBV2; cdr3_aa: CASRDRGSNTEAFF; cdr3_nt: TGTGCCAGCAGGGACCGGGGTTCGAACACTGAAGCTTTCTTT
j_call: TRBJ2-1; d_call: -; clone_size: -; v_call: TRBV27; cdr3_aa: CASSPRDSSYNEQFF; cdr3_nt: TGTGCCAGCAGTCCCCGCGACAGTTCCTACAATGAGCAGTTCTTC
j_call: TRBJ2-5; d_call: TRBD1; clone_size: -; v_call: TRBV4-3; cdr3_aa: CASSQDWDRQETQYF; cdr3_nt: TGCGCCAGCAGCCAAGATTGGGACAGACAAGAGACCCAGTACTTC
j_call: TRBJ2-3; d_call: -; clone_size: once; v_call: TRBV9; cdr3_aa: CASSLEGSEADTQYF; cdr3_nt: TGTGCCAGCAGCCTCGAGGGATCGGAGGCGGATACGCAGTATTTT
j_call: TRBJ2-3; d_call: TRBD2; clone_size: -; v_call: TRBV19; cdr3_aa: CASSPPGSGRSYSTDTQYF; cdr3_nt: TGTGCCAGTAGTCCCCCTGGGAGCGGGAGGTCGTATAGCACAGATACGCAGTATTTT
j_call: TRBJ1-5; d_call: -; clone_size: -; v_call: TRBV19; cdr3_aa: CASSLVEGDINQPQHF; cdr3_nt: TGTGCCAGTAGTTTAGTTGAAGGGGACATTAATCAGCCCCAGCATTTT
j_call: TRBJ1-5; d_call: -; clone_size: -; v_call: TRBV19; cdr3_aa: CASSISTVPNQPQHF; cdr3_nt: TGTGCCAGTAGTATATCGACAGTACCCAATCAGCCCCAGCATTTT
j_call: TRBJ2-2; d_call: TRBD2; clone_size: once; v_call: TRBV6-2/TRBV6-3; cdr3_aa: CASSYSTSGVNTGELFF; cdr3_nt: TGTGCCAGCAGTTACTCGACTAGCGGAGTAAACACCGGGGAGCTGTTTTTT